This T cell receptor beta chain was sequenced in a study of cytomegalovirus exposure and HLA in healthy donors. Study-wide results and caveats: For cytomegalovirus status, the classifier reportedly gave diagnoses with high specificity and sensitivity. Many donors shared some public TCRs, even though most TCR sequences were rare. Across all donors, roughly uniform sequencing depth was an assumption of the presence/absence analyses. Immune exposure data for these donors was limited to CMV serostatus.

About this clone itself: Its antigen is as yet unknown.

PCR amplification relied on 60 Vbeta primers (plus 13 Jbeta primers). Using immunoSEQ multiplex PCR, the repertoire was profiled, and TCRdb retains in-frame clones only, with some absent. The data contain roughly 150,000 clones, 65% to 90% of them singletons. Sequencing was performed on PBMCs. The clonotype originates from a woman in her 50s in good health and CMV-seropositive.

CDR3 in amino acids: CSVVPTGILNYGYTF. CDR3 DNA sequence: TGCAGCGTGGTGCCGACAGGGATACTTAACTATGGCTACACCTTC. The chain carries TRBV29-1 and TRBJ1-2, with 7 bases aligning to TRBD1. Germline V gene data show CDR1 as SQVTM and CDR2 as ANQGSEA. Germline trimming cut 6 bases from V and 1 base from J; bases unmatched to any gene: 11. The CDR3 covers 15 residues.